This TCR beta chain was sequenced for a study of shared clonotypes between healthy human individuals. General study findings and limits: Represented genetic and exposure-history diversity was restricted by having few donors.

This clone was seen a few times. The antigen is not known. Other DNA sequences in this sample translate to the same CDR3. The CDR3 runs to 14 residues. Trimming removed 8 bases from V and 2 bases from J; junction bases left unmatched: 5. Germline CDR1 and CDR2: SGHNT and YENEEA. The material for each subset, its genomic DNA, was split evenly across several immunoSEQ plates. Per sorted-subset replicate PCR, input was approximately 200 ng DNA, representing about 32,000 T cell genomes. Using immunoSEQ multiplex PCR, the repertoire was profiled, and TCRdb retains in-frame clones only, with some absent. Among around 700,000 clones listed, 74% were seen once.

Sequences were obtained from memory CD4+ T cells sorted from blood. The subset was: CD45RA-negative fraction. The receptor was derived from a woman younger than 45 in good health. The chain uses TRBV11-3 and TRBJ2-3, with 9 bases lining up with TRBD2. The CDR3, as DNA: TGTGCCAGCTCGAGCGGGAGGAACACAGATACGCAGTATTTT. It specifies CASSSGRNTDTQYF.